A single sample gave rise to the 8 T cell receptor beta chains below, sequenced in a study of blood T cell repertoires in COVID-19. The table came from immunoSEQ multiplex PCR; TCRdb's copy has only in-frame clones and leaves some out. Of a few hundred thousand clones listed, around 89% are singletons. Specimen: peripheral blood. The receptor source for this set is a woman in her twenties or thirties who had recovered from COVID-19.

This chain links TRBV6-5 with TRBJ2-1; TRBD2 might be the D (6 bases). The germline V and J ends were trimmed by 9 bases and 6 bases, with 12 bases remaining between them. CDR1 is MNHEY and CDR2 is SVGAGI in the germline V gene. The CDR3 has 12 amino acids. CDR3 residues: CASSGVGNEQFF. The CDR3 bases are TGTGCCAGTTCGGGGGTGGGCAATGAGCAGTTCTTC.

This clone was seen a few times. The chain has TRBV3-1 (or the pseudogene TRBV3-2) and TRBJ2-2, with TRBD2 matching over 13 bases. The CDR3 runs to 15 residues. Looked up from germline, CDR1 is LGHDT and CDR2 is YNNKEL (reference sequence). V was pared by 3 bases and J by 10 bases, with 5 bases of the junction left unmatched. The CDR3 is CASSHLGLAGEELFF. Written as DNA, the CDR3 is TGTGCCAGCAGCCACCTAGGACTAGCGGGGGAGGAGCTGTTTTTT.

The J gene is TRBJ2-7, the V gene TRBV5-1; tentative D call: TRBD2 (6 bases). Trimming stripped 4 bases from V and 2 bases from J, with 13 bases between. Germline CDR1 reads SGHRS; CDR2 reads YFSETQ. This CDR3 is built from 14 residues. The CDR3 DNA is TGCGCCAGCAGCCCGGGGGATACCACCTACGAGCAGTACTTC. Translating gives CASSPGDTTYEQYF.

This chain connects TRBV6-5 to TRBJ2-1, with TRBD2 matching over 14 bases. CDR3 length: 14 residues. CDR1 and CDR2 from the germline V gene are MNHEY and SVGAGI. V shed 5 bases and J 12 bases; nucleotides not matched to a gene: 6. The CDR3 here is CASSPRLAGGRQFF. In nucleotides, the CDR3 is TGTGCCAGCAGTCCTAGACTAGCGGGGGGGCGGCAGTTCTTC.

This rearrangement joins TRBV2 to TRBJ2-3, with 9 nucleotides matching TRBD1. After removal of 7 bases from V and 4 bases from J, the junction contained 6 bases not matched to a gene. CDR1 and CDR2 (germline): SNHLY, FYNNEI. The CDR3 is 14 residues long. The CDR3 protein is CASILTGGADTQYF. CDR3 coding DNA: TGTGCCAGCATTCTAACAGGGGGCGCAGATACGCAGTATTTT.

The genes are TRBV9 and TRBJ2-5; 8 bases are shared with TRBD1. Germline V gives CDR1 SGDLS, CDR2 YYNGEE. The CDR3 is 16 residues long. J gave up 5 bases and V 4 bases, and 13 bases lay outside the gene matches. The CDR3 region has the DNA TGTGCCAGCAGCCAGAGAGCGACAGGGGATAGGGAGACCCAGTACTTC. Amino acids: CASSQRATGDRETQYF.

This rearrangement joins TRBV19 to TRBJ2-1, with TRBD1 identical over 12 bases. The ends lost 5 bases at V and 10 bases at J; junction bases unmatched: 9. Per germline, CDR1 LNHDA and CDR2 SQIVND (reference sequence). This CDR3 is built from 15 residues. DNA for the CDR3: TGTGCCAGTAGTCCGACGGGACAGGGGGCGCGGGAGCAGTTCTTC. This gives the protein CASSPTGQGAREQFF.

J is TRBJ1-6 and V is TRBV13; D is possibly TRBD1 (5 bases). V shed 0 bases and J shed 4 bases, with 10 bases lying between them. CDR3 length: 16 amino acids. CDR1 PRHDT and CDR2 FYEKMQ come from the germline V gene (reference sequence). The CDR3 coding sequence is TGTGCCAGCAGCTTAGGCGACAGCTTTTATAATTCACCCCTCCACTTT. It specifies CASSLGDSFYNSPLHF.